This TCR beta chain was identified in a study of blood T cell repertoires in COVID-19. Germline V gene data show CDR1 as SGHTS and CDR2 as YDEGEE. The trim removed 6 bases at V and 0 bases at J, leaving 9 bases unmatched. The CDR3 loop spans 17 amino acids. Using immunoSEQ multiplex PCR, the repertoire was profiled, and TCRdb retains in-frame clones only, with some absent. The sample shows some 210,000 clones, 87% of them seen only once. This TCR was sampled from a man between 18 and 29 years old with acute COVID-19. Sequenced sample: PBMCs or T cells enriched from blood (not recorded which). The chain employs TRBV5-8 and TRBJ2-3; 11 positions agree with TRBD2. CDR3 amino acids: CASNGLAGGRSTDTQYF. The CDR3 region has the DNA TGTGCCAGCAATGGGCTAGCGGGAGGCCGCAGCACAGATACGCAGTATTTT.